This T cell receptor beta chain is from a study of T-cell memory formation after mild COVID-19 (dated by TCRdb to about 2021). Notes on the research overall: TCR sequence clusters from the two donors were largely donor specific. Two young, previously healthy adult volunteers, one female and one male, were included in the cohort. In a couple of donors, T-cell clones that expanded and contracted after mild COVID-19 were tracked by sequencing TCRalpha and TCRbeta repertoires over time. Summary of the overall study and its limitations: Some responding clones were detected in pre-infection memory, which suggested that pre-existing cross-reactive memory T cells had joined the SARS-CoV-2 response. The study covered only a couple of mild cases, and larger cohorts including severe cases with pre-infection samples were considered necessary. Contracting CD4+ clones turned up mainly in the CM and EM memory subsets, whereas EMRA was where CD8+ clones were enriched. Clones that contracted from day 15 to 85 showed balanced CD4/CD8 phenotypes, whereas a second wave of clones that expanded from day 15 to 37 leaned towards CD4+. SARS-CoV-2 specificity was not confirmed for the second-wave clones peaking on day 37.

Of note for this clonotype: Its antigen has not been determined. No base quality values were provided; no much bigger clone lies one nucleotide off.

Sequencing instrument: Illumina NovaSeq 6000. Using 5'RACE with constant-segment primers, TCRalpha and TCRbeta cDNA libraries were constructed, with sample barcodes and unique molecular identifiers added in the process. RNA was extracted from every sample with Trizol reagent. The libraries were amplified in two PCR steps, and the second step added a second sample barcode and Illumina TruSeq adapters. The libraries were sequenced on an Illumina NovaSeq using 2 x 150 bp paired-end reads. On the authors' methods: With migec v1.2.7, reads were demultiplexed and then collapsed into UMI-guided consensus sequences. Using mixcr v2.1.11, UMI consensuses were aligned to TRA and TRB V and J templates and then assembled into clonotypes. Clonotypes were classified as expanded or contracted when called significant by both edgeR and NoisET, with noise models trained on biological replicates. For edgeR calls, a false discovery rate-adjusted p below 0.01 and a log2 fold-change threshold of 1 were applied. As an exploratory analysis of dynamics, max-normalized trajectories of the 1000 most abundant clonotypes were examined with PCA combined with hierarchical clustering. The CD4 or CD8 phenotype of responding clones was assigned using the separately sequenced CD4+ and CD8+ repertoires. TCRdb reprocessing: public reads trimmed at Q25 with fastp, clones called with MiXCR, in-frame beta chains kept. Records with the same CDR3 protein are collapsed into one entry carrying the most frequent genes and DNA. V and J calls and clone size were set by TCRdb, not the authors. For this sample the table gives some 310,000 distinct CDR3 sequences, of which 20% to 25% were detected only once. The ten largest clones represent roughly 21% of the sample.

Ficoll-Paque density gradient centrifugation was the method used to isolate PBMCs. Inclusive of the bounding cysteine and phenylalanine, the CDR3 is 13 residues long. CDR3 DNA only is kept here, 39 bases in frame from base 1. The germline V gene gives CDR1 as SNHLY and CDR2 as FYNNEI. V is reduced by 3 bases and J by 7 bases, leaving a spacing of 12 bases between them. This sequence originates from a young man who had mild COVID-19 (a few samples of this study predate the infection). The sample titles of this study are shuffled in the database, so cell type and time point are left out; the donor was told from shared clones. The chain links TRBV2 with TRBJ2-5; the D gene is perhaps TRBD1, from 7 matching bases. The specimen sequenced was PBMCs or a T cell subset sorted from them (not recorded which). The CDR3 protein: CASSDDQGGTQYF. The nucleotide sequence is TGTGCCAGCAGTGATGACCAGGGGGGGACCCAGTACTTC.